This TCR beta chain was identified in a study of blood T cell repertoires in COVID-19. V gave up 3 bases and J gave up 7 bases; unmatched junction bases: 4. Germline loops: CDR1 LNHDA, CDR2 SQIVND (reference sequence). The CDR3 is made up of 15 amino acids. The repertoire was sequenced with immunoSEQ multiplex PCR; TCRdb's copy has only in-frame clones and lacks some. The table lists almost 55,000 clones, 70% to 90% of them singletons. The chain combines TRBV19 with TRBJ1-6; 9 bases agree with TRBD1. The clonotype originates from a human donor in a cohort sampled during active COVID-19. The sample was peripheral blood. In DNA, the CDR3 is TGTGCCAGTAGTATCCGGGACAGGGTCAATTCACCCCTCCACTTT. Translation: CASSIRDRVNSPLHF.